A single sample gave rise to the 2 T cell receptor beta chains below, sequenced in a study of OX40 agonist ivuxolimab in advanced cancers. Library creation used the immunoSEQ multiplex PCR assay. TCRdb holds this immuneACCESS table with in-frame rearrangements only. Some clones are missing; in checked studies, unresolved V genes explain under half, and the rest has no known cause. For this sample there are tens of thousands of clones; more than 65% appear just once. Roughly 4.5% of the sample belongs to the ten largest clones. Sequenced here: CD4+ or CD8+ T cells sorted from blood, sampled in a trial of the OX40 agonist ivuxolimab. These receptors all come from an adult with an advanced solid tumor such as melanoma, head and neck, liver or kidney cancer.

This chain connects TRBV4-1 to TRBJ2-7; 7 bases match TRBD1. Germline CDR1 is MGHRA and CDR2 is YSYEKL. Germline trimming cut 5 bases from V and 0 bases from J; bases unmatched to any gene: 7. The CDR3 length is 15 residues. The chain's CDR3 is CASSYSRGISYEQYF. In nucleotides, the CDR3 is TGCGCCAGCAGCTACAGCAGGGGGATCTCCTACGAGCAGTACTTC.

This clone was counted between two and nine times. The gene calls are TRBV9 and TRBJ1-6, with D maybe TRBD1 (5 bases). Germline V lookup: CDR1 SGDLS, CDR2 YYNGEE. CDR3 size: 16 residues. V lost 0 bases and J 7 bases, leaving 14 bases between the germline ends. CDR3 amino acids: CASSVGLRGGNSPLHF. CDR3 coding DNA: TGTGCCAGCAGCGTAGGGCTAAGGGGTGGGAATTCACCCCTCCACTTT.